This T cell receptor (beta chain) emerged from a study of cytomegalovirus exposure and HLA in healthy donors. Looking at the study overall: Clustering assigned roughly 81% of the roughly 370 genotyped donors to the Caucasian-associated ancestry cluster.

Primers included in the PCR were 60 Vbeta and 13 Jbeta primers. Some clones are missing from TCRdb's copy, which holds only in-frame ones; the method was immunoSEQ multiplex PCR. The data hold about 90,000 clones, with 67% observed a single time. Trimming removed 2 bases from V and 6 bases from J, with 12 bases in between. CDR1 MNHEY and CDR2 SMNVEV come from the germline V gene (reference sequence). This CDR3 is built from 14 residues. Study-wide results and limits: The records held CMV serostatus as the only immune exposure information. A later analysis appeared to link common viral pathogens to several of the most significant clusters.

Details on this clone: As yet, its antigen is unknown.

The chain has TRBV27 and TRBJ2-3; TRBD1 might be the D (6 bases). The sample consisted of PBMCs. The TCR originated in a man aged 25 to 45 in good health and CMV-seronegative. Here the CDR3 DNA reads TGTGCCAGCAGTTTACGACAGGTCGCGGATACGCAGTATTTT. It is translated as CASSLRQVADTQYF.